This passage covers 28 T cell receptor beta chains from one sample sequenced in a study of spatial heterogeneity in lung cancer. Time point in this sample: sample taken at primary tumor resection. Their specific antigens are unknown. From the 5' RACE reads, TCRdb called clonotypes with MiXCR, one entry per CDR3 protein. Among around 9,800 distinct CDR3 sequences listed, roughly 8% were seen once. Whole-study results and caveats: The study found that expanded intratumoral alpha and beta TCR counts tracked tumor mutation counts.

The material sequenced was lung tumor tissue, taken at surgery. The receptors shown here come from a female donor with early-stage non-small cell lung cancer.

Many counts were recorded for this clonotype. This beta chain is off target for a library built for alpha chains, so its abundance means little. The genes are TRBV5-5 and TRBJ2-1, with D possibly TRBD1 on 6 matching bases. Trimming pared 0 bases from V and 9 bases from J, leaving 13 bases between. The germline V gene has CDR1 SGHKS and CDR2 YYEKEE (reference sequence). The CDR3 is made up of 14 amino acids. The CDR3 region has the DNA TGTGCCAGCAGCTTGGGCGTGGGGGCGGGTGAGCAGTTCTTC. Translating gives CASSLGVGAGEQFF.

Many counts were recorded for this clonotype. The size of this beta chain means little, since it is a stray read in a library made for alpha chains. The J gene is TRBJ1-1, the V gene TRBV12-3 or TRBV12-4; D perhaps matches TRBD1 (5 bases). The CDR3 consists of 11 residues. Trimming took 5 bases from V and 11 from J, leaving 12 bases between them. The CDR3 region is CASSTPGVAFF. The CDR3 DNA is TGTGCCAGCAGTACTCCGGGGGTGGCTTTCTTT.

Within the sample, this clonotype is medium-sized (0.01 to 0.1%). The library was prepared for alpha chains; this beta chain is a stray read, so its frequency means little. The chain couples TRBV13 to TRBJ1-1; unclear D gene. The V end was cut by 2 bases, the J end by 11 bases, with 15 bases between. Germline CDR1 and CDR2: PRHDT and FYEKMQ (reference sequence). The CDR3 has 13 amino acids. The CDR3 nucleotides are TGTGCCAGCAGCTTACCACAGCTGCGATTTGCTTTCTTT. It codes for CASSLPQLRFAFF.

This clonotype appeared many times. Since the library was made to target alpha chains, this beta chain is a stray read and its abundance is not meaningful. The rearrangement links TRBV2 to TRBJ2-2; D ambiguous. This CDR3 has 14 amino acids. V shed 0 bases and J shed 4 bases, with 6 bases lying between them. Per the germline V gene, CDR1 is SNHLY and CDR2 is FYNNEI. As DNA, the CDR3 is TGTGCCAGCAGTGAAGCAACAGCCACCGGGGAGCTGTTTTTT. The encoded protein is CASSEATATGELFF.

Notes on this clonotype: This beta chain lies outside the target of a library built for alpha chains; its clone size means little. The genes are TRBV2 and TRBJ1-5; D gene ambiguous. The CDR3 has 15 residues. Trimming removed 5 bases at V and 15 bases at J, with 26 bases between. Germline CDR1 SNHLY, CDR2 FYNNEI. The CDR3 is CASSTTPPVDVARHF. The CDR3 DNA sequence: TGTGCCAGCAGTACGACCCCCCCGGTAGATGTGGCCCGGCATTTT.

This clonotype was found many times. This beta chain turned up in a library designed for alpha chains; as an off-target read, its abundance says little. The chain links TRBV24-1 to TRBJ2-3; D possibly matches TRBD1 or TRBD2 (5 bases each). Looked up from germline, CDR1 is KGHDR and CDR2 is SFDVKD. There are 15 residues in the CDR3. Trimming pared 5 bases from V and 3 bases from J, leaving 14 bases between. CDR3 residues: CATSVAGTATDTQYF. CDR3 DNA sequence: TGTGCCACCAGTGTCGCCGGGACCGCGACAGATACGCAGTATTTT.

This clonotype occurred many times. The library was built for alpha chains, so this beta chain is an off-target read and its size means little. J is TRBJ1-4 and V is TRBV5-1, with D unclear. The V gene's germline CDR1 is SGHRS and CDR2 YFSETQ. This CDR3 contains 14 residues. V lost 2 bases and J lost 0, with 5 bases in between. CDR3 region: CASSFAATNEKLFF. CDR3 in DNA: TGCGCCAGCAGCTTCGCAGCAACTAATGAAAAACTGTTTTTT.

This clonotype was counted at least ten times. With the library built for alpha chains, this beta chain is off target and its frequency is not meaningful. V usage is TRBV12-3 or TRBV12-4 and J usage is TRBJ1-4; perhaps TRBD1 as D (5 bases). The V and J ends lost 4 bases and 7 bases respectively, with 13 bases between them. The CDR3 covers 14 residues. CDR3 bases: TGTGCCAGCAGTTCCAGGGTGAGGGGTGAAAAACTGTTTTTT. Amino acids: CASSSRVRGEKLFF.

This clonotype was found many times. This beta chain is a stray sequence in a library constructed for alpha chains; its clone size is not meaningful. V and J are TRBV10-3 and TRBJ2-7, with D possibly being TRBD2 (7 bases). Germline CDR1 and CDR2: ENHRY and SYGVKD. This CDR3 is built from 14 residues. Trimming shortened V by 8 bases and J by 0 bases, and 14 bases separated the two germline ends. CDR3 loop: CAIRGAEFSYEQYF. CDR3 DNA sequence: TGTGCCATCCGGGGGGCAGAGTTCTCCTACGAGCAGTACTTC.

This clonotype was seen more than once but under ten times. This beta chain came through as a stray read in a library set up for alpha chains, and its size says little. The genes are TRBV6-6 and TRBJ1-2, with D hard to call. Trimming took 5 bases from V and 8 from J, leaving 12 bases between them. CDR1 and CDR2 (germline): MNHNY, SVGAGI (reference sequence). The CDR3 has 12 residues. CDR3 coding DNA: TGTGCCAGCAGTCCCGACATGAGAGGCTACACCTTC. Its translation: CASSPDMRGYTF.

This clonotype was seen repeatedly, ten times or more. This beta chain came through as a stray read in a library set up for alpha chains, and its size says little. The rearrangement links TRBV10-3 to TRBJ2-4; tentatively, D is TRBD1 (6 bases). This CDR3 has 15 residues. V was trimmed by 3 bases and J by 0 bases, leaving 9 bases between them. The germline CDR1 and CDR2 sequences are ENHRY and SYGVKD. CDR3 in amino acids: CAISDTGLAKNIQYF. As DNA, the CDR3 is TGTGCCATCAGTGACACAGGGCTAGCCAAAAACATTCAGTACTTC.

A remark on this clonotype: In a library made to pick up alpha chains, this beta chain is a stray read with a size that means little. The chain links TRBV20-1 to TRBJ1-1, with D maybe TRBD1 (6 bases). This CDR3 region has 12 residues. CDR1 is DFQATT and CDR2 is SNEGSKA in the germline V gene (reference sequence). V lost 3 bases to trimming and J lost 4 bases, with 9 bases between them. CDR3 nucleotides: TGCAGTGCTAGGGACAGTATCACTGAAGCTTTCTTT. It translates to CSARDSITEAFF.

Concerning this clonotype itself: This beta chain lies outside the target of a library built for alpha chains; its clone size means little. V gene TRBV11-2 combines with J gene TRBJ2-7; D ambiguous. The germline V and J ends were trimmed by 0 bases and 3 bases, with 9 bases remaining between them. CDR1 is SGHAT and CDR2 is FQNNGV in the germline V gene. CDR3 size: 14 residues. As DNA, the CDR3 is TGTGCCAGCAGCTTAGAAGGGTTCTTCTACGAGCAGTACTTC. Protein sequence: CASSLEGFFYEQYF. The whole variable domain, filled in from reference TRBV11-2 and TRBJ2-7, reads EAGVAQSPRYKIIEKRQSVAFWCNPISGHATLYWYQQILGQGPKLLIQFQNNGVVDDSQLPKDRFSAERLKGVDSTLKIQPAKLEDSAVYLCASSLEGFFYEQYFGPGTRLTVT.

Turning to this clonotype: A library prepared for alpha chains yielded this beta chain as an off-target read; its size is of little meaning. This chain links TRBV6-6 with TRBJ2-1, with D possibly being TRBD2 (7 bases). The germline gives CDR1 MNHNY, CDR2 SVGAGI (reference sequence). The CDR3 runs to 15 residues. With 3 bases removed from V and 2 bases from J, the gap between germline ends came to 11 bases. The CDR3 reads CASSYEGGAYNEQFF. The CDR3 bases are TGTGCCAGCAGTTATGAGGGGGGGGCCTACAATGAGCAGTTCTTC.

In this sample, this clonotype turned up once. This beta chain is an off-target read within a library intended for alpha chains, so its frequency means little. This chain links TRBV9 with TRBJ2-2; the match to TRBD2 covers 8 bases. V shed 2 bases and J 7 bases; nucleotides not matched to a gene: 10. This CDR3 contains 16 residues. The germline V gene has CDR1 SGDLS and CDR2 YYNGEE. CDR3 nucleotides: TGTGCCAGCAGCGTCGGAGCGGGGGTGCGAGGCGGGGAGCTGTTTTTT. It specifies CASSVGAGVRGGELFF. The variable domain in full, completed from reference TRBV9 and TRBJ2-2, reads DSGVTQTPKHLITATGQRVTLRCSPRSGDLSVYWYQQSLDQGLQFLIQYYNGEERAKGNILERFSAQQFPDLHSELNLSSLELGDSALYFCASSVGAGVRGGELFFGEGSRLTVL.

This clonotype was detected ten times or more. The size of this beta chain means little, since it is a stray read in a library made for alpha chains. The CDR3: CASSLDRWGDGTDTQYF. Written as DNA, the CDR3 is TGTGCCAGCAGCTTAGATCGTTGGGGGGATGGGACAGATACGCAGTATTTT. V and J are TRBV11-3 and TRBJ2-3; D perhaps matches TRBD2 (6 bases). With 0 bases removed from V and 3 bases from J, the gap between germline ends came to 16 bases. The CDR3 runs to 17 residues. The germline gives CDR1 SGHNT, CDR2 YENEEA.

Points on this clonotype: This beta chain is a stray sequence in a library constructed for alpha chains; its clone size is not meaningful. The chain uses TRBV5-4 and TRBJ2-5; 8 positions match TRBD1. The CDR3 covers 15 residues. Germline CDR1 is SGHNT and CDR2 is YYREEE (reference sequence). V lost 0 bases and J lost 5; bases outside the gene matches: 6. The CDR3, as DNA: TGTGCCAGCAGCTTGGGACAGGGGCAGTTTGAGACCCAGTACTTC. Its translation is CASSLGQGQFETQYF.

This clonotype was counted at least ten times. Since it is a stray read in a library aimed at alpha chains, this beta chain has a size that is not meaningful. The chain joins TRBV19 to TRBJ2-7; the match to TRBD1 covers 7 bases. Per germline, CDR1 LNHDA and CDR2 SQIVND (reference sequence). V gave up 5 bases and J gave up 0 bases; unmatched junction bases: 7. The CDR3 runs 15 residues. Here the CDR3 reads CASSYTGESSYEQYF. The CDR3 coding sequence is TGTGCCAGTAGTTACACAGGGGAGAGCTCCTACGAGCAGTACTTC.

This clonotype has at least ten counts. This beta chain slipped into a library made for alpha chains as a stray read, so its size is not meaningful. The chain recombines TRBV10-1 with TRBJ2-1, with 14 bases that match TRBD2. CDR1 and CDR2 from the germline V gene are WNHNN and SYGVQD (reference sequence). V shed 2 bases, J shed 10 bases, and the junction held 7 bases outside the gene matches. The CDR3 contains 16 residues. The CDR3 spells CASSETGLAGAQEQFF. The CDR3 DNA sequence: TGCGCCAGCAGTGAGACGGGACTAGCGGGGGCTCAGGAGCAGTTCTTC.

This clonotype counts as medium-sized. As an off-target read in a library built for alpha chains, this beta chain has a frequency of little significance. The J gene is TRBJ2-7, the V gene TRBV6-5; no clear D gene. Trimming pared 7 bases from V and 2 bases from J, leaving 9 bases between. This CDR3 spans 12 amino acids. Germline values: CDR1 MNHEY, CDR2 SVGAGI. The CDR3 region has the DNA TGTGCCAGCATGGGGTTTACCTACGAGCAGTACTTC. Translation gives CASMGFTYEQYF.

This clonotype is categorized as medium-sized (0.01 to 0.1%). Being off target in a library aimed at alpha chains, this beta chain has a size of little meaning. The CDR3 spells CAIPRETQYF. The DNA for the CDR3 is TGTGCCATTCCCCGGGAGACCCAGTACTTC. The rearrangement uses TRBV10-3 and TRBJ2-5; D gene ambiguous. V was shortened by 9 bases and J by 5 bases, with 7 bases between the two germline ends. The germline V gene has CDR1 ENHRY and CDR2 SYGVKD. The CDR3 runs to 10 residues.

This clonotype was detected a few times. As an off-target read in a library built for alpha chains, this beta chain has a frequency of little significance. The rearrangement links TRBV20-1 to TRBJ2-5; no firm D call. The CDR3 runs to 12 residues. The germline gives CDR1 DFQATT, CDR2 SNEGSKA (reference sequence). Trimming stripped 3 bases from V and 2 bases from J, with 7 bases between. CDR3 DNA sequence: TGCAGTGCTAGTCGCAGTCAAGAGACCCAGTACTTC. Translated, it gives CSASRSQETQYF.

This clonotype has a handful of counts. Little can be read into the size of this beta chain, an off-target read in a library designed for alpha chains. The chain links TRBV20-1 to TRBJ2-1; 8 nucleotides agree with TRBD1. J lost 9 bases, V lost 2 bases, and 9 bases had no gene match. CDR1 is DFQATT and CDR2 is SNEGSKA in the germline V gene (reference sequence). The CDR3 runs 14 residues. The CDR3 loop is CSARSDRGTGEQFF. CDR3 DNA: TGCAGTGCTAGATCCGACAGGGGAACGGGTGAGCAGTTCTTC.

This clonotype was recorded at least ten times. This beta chain slipped into a library made for alpha chains as a stray read, so its size is not meaningful. The J gene is TRBJ2-4, the V gene TRBV28; TRBD2 matches at 9 bases. J gave up 7 bases and V 5 bases, and 9 bases lay outside the gene matches. CDR3 length: 15 amino acids. Germline CDR1 MDHEN, CDR2 SYDVKM. The CDR3 sequence is CASSPTSGNSNIQYF. CDR3 in DNA: TGTGCCAGCAGTCCGACTAGCGGAAATTCCAACATTCAGTACTTC.

This clonotype was seen a handful of times. This beta chain is a stray sequence in a library constructed for alpha chains; its clone size is not meaningful. V and J are TRBV6-2 or TRBV6-3 and TRBJ2-1, with 8 nucleotides matching TRBD2. Germline V gene data show CDR1 as MNHEY and CDR2 as SVGEGT. There are 16 residues in the CDR3. Trimming took 0 bases from V and 8 from J; bases not matched to a gene: 9. In nucleotides, the CDR3 is TGTGCCAGCAGTTACTCGACTCGGGGGGGCCGCGATGAGCAGTTCTTC. It yields the protein CASSYSTRGGRDEQFF.

This clonotype has ten or more counts. Within a library made for alpha chains, this beta chain is off target, and its count is uninformative. The chain carries TRBV30 and TRBJ2-1; 7 bases fit TRBD2. The germline V gene encodes CDR1 GTSNPN and CDR2 SVGIG (reference sequence). With V trimmed by 1 base and J by 0 bases, 3 bases remained unmatched. The CDR3 contains 15 residues. The CDR3 here is CAWSDGGSSYNEQFF. The DNA for the CDR3 is TGTGCCTGGAGTGACGGGGGGAGCTCCTACAATGAGCAGTTCTTC.

This clonotype showed up many times. An end of the junction does not agree with germline; a read error may underlie this. Within a library made for alpha chains, this beta chain is off target, and its count is uninformative. This chain joins TRBV29-1 and TRBJ2-3, with D perhaps TRBD1 or TRBD2 (5 bases each). The germline V gene has CDR1 SQVTM and CDR2 ANQGSEA. The CDR3 is 15 residues long. The chain's CDR3 is CSGESGTRLPDTQYF. The CDR3 bases are TGCAGCGGTGAATCGGGGACCAGGCTGCCAGATACGCAGTATTTT.

This clonotype was seen many times. Within a library made for alpha chains, this beta chain is off target, and its count is uninformative. J is TRBJ2-7 and V is TRBV20-1; 10 nucleotides align to TRBD1. The trim removed 1 base at V and 0 bases at J, leaving 0 bases unmatched. Germline assignment: CDR1 DFQATT and CDR2 SNEGSKA (reference sequence). The CDR3 has 14 amino acids. The chain's CDR3 is CSARGTGGSYEQYF. DNA for the CDR3: TGCAGTGCTAGAGGGACAGGGGGCTCCTACGAGCAGTACTTC.